One sample yielded the 27 T cell receptor beta chains listed below, sequenced in a study of CD8 T cells in ankylosing spondylitis. Using its own MiXCR run on the 5' RACE reads, TCRdb lists one record per CDR3 protein. The profile shows about 240,000 distinct CDR3 sequences, about 10% of them singletons. Sequencing was done on a sample of blood, either unsorted or a sorted T cell fraction (not recorded which). The receptors come from a male donor with ankylosing spondylitis or in good health (not recorded which).

This clonotype was seen repeatedly, ten times or more. The chain is built from TRBV20-1 and TRBJ2-2; perhaps TRBD1 as D (5 bases). Germline CDR1 reads DFQATT; CDR2 reads SNEGSKA (reference sequence). Trimming removed 5 bases at V and 6 bases at J, with 13 bases between. The CDR3 spans 13 residues. DNA of the CDR3: TGCAGTGCTTTACCGGCAGGGTCCGGGGAGCTGTTTTTT. Protein: CSALPAGSGELFF.

About this clonotype itself: Germline is not matched at one junction end, which may reflect a read error. CDR3 nucleotides: TGTGCCAGCAGCGAACGAAGTATCTATAATTCACCCCTCCGCTTT. Residues: CASSERSIYNSPLRF. The chain recombines TRBV14 with TRBJ1-6; D call uncertain. There are 15 residues in the CDR3. The germline CDR1 and CDR2 sequences are SGHDN and FVKESK.

This clonotype was recorded many times. V and J are TRBV20-1 and TRBJ2-7; D unclear. With 3 bases removed from V and 4 bases from J, the gap between germline ends came to 10 bases. The CDR3 has 12 amino acids. Germline CDR1 and CDR2: DFQATT and SNEGSKA (reference sequence). CDR3 coding DNA: TGCAGTGCTAGGATCGGAACATACGAGCAGTACTTC. It codes for CSARIGTYEQYF.

This clonotype came up a few times. J is TRBJ2-7 and V is TRBV6-1; a weak D match, TRBD2 (5 bases). The CDR3 has 12 amino acids. Germline V gene sequence: CDR1 MNHNS, CDR2 SASEGT. Trimming cost V 8 bases and J 3 bases, with 11 bases left between them. As DNA, the CDR3 is TGTGCCAGCCGGGGATATTACTACGAGCAGTACTTC. It is translated as CASRGYYYEQYF.

As for this clonotype: Being one base from a much bigger clone, this may be a read error. V is TRBV5-1 and J is TRBJ1-6, with D perhaps matching TRBD1 (5 bases). The germline CDR1 and CDR2 sequences are SGHRS and YFSETQ. The CDR3 loop spans 16 amino acids. CDR3 DNA sequence: TGCGTCAGCAGCGAAGTAATCGGGACCCTGAATTCACCCCTCCACTTT. Its protein is CVSSEVIGTLNSPLHF.

Points on this clonotype: A single base separates this from a much larger clone, so it may be a read error. The chain combines TRBV27 with TRBJ2-7; 7 nucleotides match TRBD2. Germline CDR1 and CDR2: MNHEY and SMNVEV (reference sequence). CDR3 length: 15 residues. V shed 6 bases, J shed 3 bases, and the junction held 11 bases outside the gene matches. The CDR3 nucleotides read TGTGCCAGCAGCCCCGAGACTAGCTTTTACTACGAGCAGTACTTC. Protein product: CASSPETSFYYEQYF.

This clonotype came up many times. This chain joins TRBV12-3 or TRBV12-4 and TRBJ1-2; 9 bases match TRBD1. The V and J ends lost 5 bases and 3 bases, in that order; junction bases with no gene match: 7. CDR3 length equals 15 residues. CDR3 loop: CASSTWTGAYYGYTF. CDR3 sequence (DNA): TGTGCCAGCAGTACCTGGACAGGGGCCTACTATGGCTACACCTTC.

There are a few counts of this clonotype. The chain uses TRBV5-1 and TRBJ2-1; D is unresolved. The CDR3 has 15 residues. Trimming cost V 5 bases and J 5 bases, with 17 bases left between them. Germline loops: CDR1 SGHRS, CDR2 YFSETQ. The CDR3, as DNA: TGCGCCAGCAGTCCTGTTGTGGCGGAAAACAATGAGCAGTTCTTC. Protein product: CASSPVVAENNEQFF.

This chain links TRBV6-1 with TRBJ1-2, with 9 positions matching TRBD1. Germline CDR1 MNHNS, CDR2 SASEGT. J was trimmed by 7 bases and V by 7 bases; bases with no gene match: 13. The CDR3 runs to 15 residues. In DNA, the CDR3 is TGTGCCAGCACCCGAGAATGGAGACAGGGGGGTGGCTACACCTTC. It codes for CASTREWRQGGGYTF.

This clonotype was recorded many times. This sequence joins TRBV20-1 and TRBJ2-2; 10 bases fit TRBD2. Unmatched junction bases numbered 4, after V lost 0 bases and J lost 3 bases. Germline CDR1 reads DFQATT; CDR2 reads SNEGSKA (reference sequence). The CDR3 totals 16 residues. This CDR3 is CSARDLSGGDTGELFF. CDR3 in DNA: TGCAGTGCTAGAGATTTAAGCGGGGGGGACACCGGGGAGCTGTTTTTT.

This clonotype was seen once. The chain links TRBV19 to TRBJ2-1; 13 nucleotides agree with TRBD2. This CDR3 has 19 amino acids. V lost 5 bases to trimming and J lost 0 bases; unmatched junction nucleotides: 10. Germline loops: CDR1 LNHDA, CDR2 SQIVND (reference sequence). The CDR3 is CASSARTSGGPSSYNEQFF. The CDR3 DNA reads as TGTGCCAGTAGTGCCCGGACTAGCGGGGGCCCTAGCTCCTACAATGAGCAGTTCTTC.

Many counts were recorded for this clonotype. This rearrangement joins TRBV20-1 to TRBJ2-7; D unresolved. The V gene's germline CDR1 is DFQATT and CDR2 SNEGSKA (reference sequence). CDR3 length equals 13 residues. The V end was cut by 4 bases, the J end by 0 bases, with 10 bases between. CDR3 amino acids: CSAKMTSSYEQYF. As DNA, the CDR3 is TGCAGTGCTAAAATGACCAGCTCCTACGAGCAGTACTTC.

This clonotype was detected ten times or more. The chain uses TRBV20-1 and TRBJ2-3, with 7 bases lining up with TRBD2. V was clipped by 3 bases and J by 6 bases; unmatched bases: 6. Germline V CDR1 and CDR2: DFQATT, SNEGSKA (reference sequence). This CDR3 region has 13 residues. CDR3 bases: TGCAGTGCTAGCCGGACTAGGGTGGATACGCAGTATTTT. Translating it yields CSASRTRVDTQYF.

The chain combines TRBV4-1 with TRBJ1-2; D is undetermined. There are 14 residues in the CDR3. The germline V gene has CDR1 MGHRA and CDR2 YSYEKL. Trimming stripped 0 bases from V and 8 bases from J, with 13 bases between. CDR3 sequence reads: CASSQEGQLYGYTF. The CDR3 DNA reads TGCGCCAGCAGCCAAGAGGGCCAGCTCTACGGCTACACCTTC.

This clonotype occurred many times. This chain connects TRBV4-1 to TRBJ1-2, with D possibly matching TRBD1 (5 bases). V was cut by 0 bases and J by 4 bases, with 12 bases left in between. Germline lookup yields CDR1 MGHRA and CDR2 YSYEKL. The CDR3 consists of 15 residues. CDR3 region: CASSQEPRDFYGYTF. CDR3 coding DNA: TGCGCCAGCAGCCAAGAACCCAGGGACTTCTATGGCTACACCTTC.

This clonotype was detected many times. The chain employs TRBV12-3 or TRBV12-4 and TRBJ1-5, with 8 positions matching TRBD1. The CDR3 consists of 14 residues. The ends lost 5 bases at V and 6 bases at J; junction bases unmatched: 6. The CDR3 reads CASSNTGGGQPQHF. Written as DNA, the CDR3 is TGTGCCAGCAGTAATACAGGGGGAGGTCAGCCCCAGCATTTT.

This clonotype was picked up a small number of times. The CDR3 nucleotides are TGTGCCAGCAGCGAAAGCCCTAGCGGGGGGGGGAATGAGCAGTTCTTC. Encoded protein: CASSESPSGGGNEQFF. The rearrangement joins TRBV7-8 to TRBJ2-1, with 12 bases lining up with TRBD2. The V and J ends lost 5 bases and 7 bases, in that order; junction bases with no gene match: 9. The CDR3 covers 16 residues. The germline V gene has CDR1 SGHVS and CDR2 FQNEAQ.

This clonotype has at least ten counts. This chain connects TRBV5-1 to TRBJ2-2; unclear D gene. The germline V gene encodes CDR1 SGHRS and CDR2 YFSETQ. This CDR3 is built from 11 residues. Trimming stripped 2 bases from V and 9 bases from J, with 5 bases between. The CDR3 DNA reads TGCGCCAGCAGCTTTGATCGGGAGCTGTTTTTT. Translated: CASSFDRELFF.

This clonotype was counted ten times or more. This sequence joins TRBV24-1 and TRBJ1-2, with D maybe TRBD1 (5 bases). This CDR3 contains 13 residues. V was shortened by 4 bases and J by 5 bases, with 10 bases between the two germline ends. Per the germline V gene, CDR1 is KGHDR and CDR2 is SFDVKD. This CDR3 reads CATSEGRSYGYTF. The CDR3 DNA is TGTGCCACCAGTGAGGGACGGTCATATGGCTACACCTTC.

The V call is TRBV11-2, the J call TRBJ1-4; 8 bases agree with TRBD1. Germline V gene data show CDR1 as SGHAT and CDR2 as FQNNGV. CDR3 length equals 15 residues. V shed 5 bases and J 3 bases; nucleotides not matched to a gene: 5. CDR3 protein: CASSDRDRSNEKLFF. The CDR3 DNA follows: TGTGCCAGCAGCGATCGGGACAGGTCTAATGAAAAACTGTTTTTT.

This chain uses TRBV7-3 with TRBJ2-1; 7 nucleotides agree with TRBD2. The CDR3 runs 16 residues. The trim removed 5 bases at V and 5 bases at J, leaving 12 bases unmatched. The germline V gene encodes CDR1 SGHTA and CDR2 FQGTGA. The CDR3, as DNA: TGTGCCAGCAGCGTAGGACTAGGGAGCTACAACAATGAGCAGTTCTTC. It specifies CASSVGLGSYNNEQFF.

This clonotype has a count of ten or more. The chain uses TRBV20-1 and TRBJ2-1; TRBD2 agrees at 9 bases. CDR1 DFQATT and CDR2 SNEGSKA come from the germline V gene (reference sequence). There are 17 residues in the CDR3. V shed 0 bases and J 4 bases; nucleotides not matched to a gene: 10. This CDR3 is CSARDFVLAGLYNEQFF. DNA for the CDR3: TGCAGTGCTAGAGATTTCGTGCTAGCGGGACTATACAATGAGCAGTTCTTC.

This clonotype was recorded at least ten times. The rearrangement links TRBV6-5 to TRBJ1-5; D is uncertain. This CDR3 has 15 residues. V shed 5 bases and J shed 5 bases, with 16 bases lying between them. Per the germline V gene, CDR1 is MNHEY and CDR2 is SVGAGI. The CDR3 spells CASSHHRRRDQPQHF. DNA for the CDR3: TGTGCCAGCAGTCACCACCGACGCCGGGATCAGCCCCAGCATTTT.

This clonotype was seen repeatedly, ten times or more. The rearrangement uses TRBV15 and TRBJ2-5; D call uncertain. CDR3 length: 13 amino acids. Trimming removed 6 bases at V and 5 bases at J, with 13 bases between. Germline values: CDR1 LNHNV, CDR2 YYDKDF (reference sequence). The CDR3 protein is CATREGPGETQYF. CDR3 bases: TGTGCCACCAGGGAAGGGCCTGGGGAGACCCAGTACTTC.

The rearrangement uses TRBV5-5 and TRBJ1-1; D is ambiguous. Trimming removed 0 bases from V and 1 base from J, with 13 bases in between. Germline values: CDR1 SGHKS, CDR2 YYEKEE (reference sequence). CDR3 length: 16 amino acids. In nucleotides, the CDR3 is TGTGCCAGCAGCTTGGAGGCCGCCTTAACGAACACTGAAGCTTTCTTT. Its protein product is CASSLEAALTNTEAFF.

In its sample, this clonotype was seen many times. The chain recombines TRBV29-1 with TRBJ2-1; 8 bases are a match to TRBD2. Germline V gives CDR1 SQVTM, CDR2 ANQGSEA. The CDR3 totals 13 residues. V shed 3 bases, J shed 9 bases, and the junction held 7 bases outside the gene matches. The CDR3 sequence: CSVDGLASGEQFF. CDR3 coding DNA: TGCAGCGTTGACGGACTAGCTTCTGGTGAGCAGTTCTTC.

This clonotype was detected ten times or more. The rearrangement links TRBV5-1 to TRBJ2-5; 9 nucleotides line up with TRBD2. Germline trimming cut 0 bases from V and 3 bases from J; bases unmatched to any gene: 6. The CDR3 is 16 amino acids. In germline, CDR1 is SGHRS, CDR2 YFSETQ. The CDR3 DNA reads TGCGCCAGCAGCTTGGCCCTGACTAGCGGAGAAGAGACCCAGTACTTC. Protein: CASSLALTSGEETQYF.